The source of this T cell receptor beta chain is a study of tumor-infiltrating lymphocytes in primary liver carcinoma. On the study more broadly: Donors had hepatocellular carcinoma or combined HCC and intrahepatic cholangiocarcinoma. Findings of the study overall: Significantly larger top-250-clone fractions were found in tumors than in blood (p = 0.039).

From about 0.5 ug of total RNA, TCR beta-specific cDNA was reverse-transcribed using a constant-region primer. Slightly modified ARM-PCR served as the procedure for the TCR beta libraries. These libraries came from three rounds of nested multiplex PCR. The first two PCR rounds, roughly 9 cycles each, used TRBV1-TRBV30 forward primers and a C-beta reverse primer. From the multiplex PCR reads, TCRdb called clonotypes with MiXCR, one entry per CDR3 protein. In the table there are about 200,000 distinct CDR3 sequences, less than 75% of which are singletons. Germline DNA was extracted too, while blood RNA derived from unsorted whole blood. This clonotype was seen a handful of times. Its antigen is currently unknown. A junction end diverges from the germline sequence, so it may reflect a read error. CDR1 is SGHVS, CDR2 FQNEAQ, per germline. The CDR3 runs 16 residues.

The chain carries TRBV7-8 and TRBJ1-2; 11 positions match TRBD1. The specimen was peripheral blood. The sequence came from a woman aged 55-75 years with primary liver carcinoma and hepatitis B virus infection. The CDR3 reads CAGSSGQGALDYGYTF. The DNA for the CDR3 is TGTGCCGGCAGCTCTGGACAGGGGGCGTTAGACTATGGCTACACCTTC. The full variable domain, in which reference TRBV7-8 and TRBJ1-2 provide the parts outside the CDR3, is GAGVSQSPRYKVAKRGQDVALRCDPISGHVSLFWYQQALGQGPEFLTYFQNEAQLDKSGLPSDRFFAERPEGSVSTLKIQRTQQEDSAVYLCAGSSGQGALDYGYTFGSGTRLTVV.